This TCR beta chain stems from a study of T cells in Graves' hyperthyroidism and ophthalmopathy. This clonotype was recorded at least ten times. Its target is unknown. Trimming pared 4 bases from V and 4 bases from J, leaving 6 bases between. CDR3 length: 11 residues. Germline CDR1 DFQATT, CDR2 SNEGSKA (reference sequence). Exclusion followed for patients with uncontrolled infection, other autoimmune disease, pregnancy or lactation. Whole-study findings and limits: The model identified upcoming ophthalmopathy a median about six months ahead of onset. Among clonotypes expanded in thyroid above 0.001, most were also found in blood.

Researchers took RNA transcripts and amplified the TCR beta CDR3 regions from them. HTBI primers were employed in a first-round RT-PCR of the TCR CDR3. TCRdb independently ran MiXCR on the multiplex PCR reads; one entry per CDR3 protein. The sample includes 490,000 or so distinct CDR3 sequences, roughly 45% of them seen just once. The origin of this receptor is an adult woman with Graves' disease, either hyperthyroidism or ophthalmopathy (not recorded which). The rearrangement uses TRBV20-1 and TRBJ2-3; D gene uncertain. Source material: peripheral blood or thyroid tissue (not recorded which). CDR3 sequence (DNA): TGCAGTGCTATACTCGCAGATACGCAGTATTTT. Encoded protein: CSAILADTQYF.